These T cell receptor beta chains were read from a single sample in a study of response to subunit inactivated influenza vaccine. Using its own MiXCR run on the RT-PCR reads, TCRdb lists one record per CDR3 protein. This table holds 430,000 or so distinct CDR3 sequences, 10% to 11% found once. The specimen was PBMCs from blood, collected about 40 days after vaccination. Source of these receptors: a man aged 50 or older who received an inactivated influenza vaccine. The CDR3 runs from the conserved cysteine through the conserved F or W. The order of the fields is V gene, J gene, clone size, D gene, CDR3 DNA, CDR3 protein. The D gene is left open where the match is weak. Size is stated for part of the rows, as once, few or many counts, or as a class when the clone is expanded.

>TRBV2|TRBJ2-3|few|TRBD2
TGTGCCAGCAGTGAAGCGCAGGGACTAGCAGCTTATACGCAGTATTTT
CASSEAQGLAAYTQYF
>TRBV12-3/TRBV12-4|TRBJ1-1|many|-
TGTGCCAGCAGCCCGCTGACACAGGGCGCTGAAGCTTTCTTT
CASSPLTQGAEAFF
>TRBV2|TRBJ1-1|many|TRBD1
TGTGCCAGCAGTGAATATCAGGGGGCGACCACTGAAGCTTTCTTT
CASSEYQGATTEAFF
>TRBV28|TRBJ2-7|many|-
TGTGCCAGCAGTACGGGGAGCTCCTACGAGCAGTACTTC
CASSTGSSYEQYF
>TRBV12-3/TRBV12-4|TRBJ1-1|many|TRBD1
TGTGCCAGCAGCCGGACAGGGGGGAACACTGAAGCTTTCTTT
CASSRTGGNTEAFF
>TRBV20-1|TRBJ2-7|many|TRBD1
TGCAGTGCTCCTAACCCCGACAGGGGAGGTGGCGAGCAGTACTTC
CSAPNPDRGGGEQYF
>TRBV18|TRBJ1-1|few|-
TGTGCCAGCTCACCAACATTGCCGGACAGACAGTTTTCCTTGAACACTGAAGCTTTCTTT
CASSPTLPDRQFSLNTEAFF
>TRBV12-3/TRBV12-4|TRBJ2-2|-|-
TGTGCCAGCAGTTTGGGCGATCTGATGGCCCCTTGGACGAACACCGGGGAGCTGTTTTTT
CASSLGDLMAPWTNTGELFF
>TRBV29-1|TRBJ2-7|many|-
TGCAGCGCATCCGGGGCCTACGAGCAGTACTTC
CSASGAYEQYF
>TRBV19|TRBJ2-5|-|-
TGTGCCAGTAGTATAACGGGAGTTCCTGAGACCCAGTACTTC
CASSITGVPETQYF
>TRBV6-2/TRBV6-3|TRBJ2-1|many|TRBD1
TGTGCCAGCAGTTACGGGACAGCCTACAATGAGCAGTTCTTC
CASSYGTAYNEQFF
>TRBV5-1|TRBJ2-5|many|-
TGTGCCAGCAGCTCCCAAGAGACCCAGTACTTC
CASSSQETQYF
>TRBV29-1|TRBJ1-1|-|TRBD1
TGCAGCGTCCGGGGACAGCTGAACACTGAAGCTTTCTTT
CSVRGQLNTEAFF
>TRBV29-1|TRBJ2-7|many|-
TGCAGCGTTGTCGAAGGGCAGGGCGGAGACGAGCAGTACTTC
CSVVEGQGGDEQYF
>TRBV4-2|TRBJ2-7|many|TRBD1
TGTGCCAGCAGCCAAGATGTCGGGACAGGGGGTCCTCAGGGCGACTTC
CASSQDVGTGGPQGDF
>TRBV2|TRBJ2-4|-|-
TGTGCCAGCAGTGAAAGGGGAAACATTCAGTACTTC
CASSERGNIQYF
>TRBV3-1|TRBJ1-6|few|-
TGTGCCAGCAGCCAGATTGAGGGTAATTCACCCCTCCACTTT
CASSQIEGNSPLHF
>TRBV28|TRBJ2-7|few|TRBD1
TGTGCCAGCAGTTTATCGGGACAGGGGGACCACGAGCAGTACTTC
CASSLSGQGDHEQYF
>TRBV7-2|TRBJ1-1|once|TRBD1
TGTGCCAGCAGCGTAGGTTGGGACAGCGTGAGAACTGAAGCTTTCTTT
CASSVGWDSVRTEAFF
>TRBV5-1|TRBJ2-3|few|TRBD2
TGCGCCAGCAGCCCCTGGACTAGCGCGGGCACAGATACGCAGTATTTT
CASSPWTSAGTDTQYF
>TRBV7-9|TRBJ2-1|few|TRBD2
TGTGCCAGCAGCTTAGCGCCTAGCGGGAGCTCCTACAATGAGCAGTTCTTC
CASSLAPSGSSYNEQFF
>TRBV12-3/TRBV12-4|TRBJ1-1|many|-
TGTGCCAGCAGTTTTGGAGCTGAAGCTTTCTTT
CASSFGAEAFF
>TRBV28|TRBJ1-6|few|-
TGTGCCAGCAGCCCAAATAGGAATTCACCCCTCCACTTT
CASSPNRNSPLHF
>TRBV3-1|TRBJ1-2|few|-
TGTGCCAGCAGCCCTACAGCCTTCTATGGCTACACCTTC
CASSPTAFYGYTF
>TRBV15|TRBJ2-1|few|TRBD2
TGTGCCACCAGACCCGCGGGGGGGGCTTACAATGAGCAGTTCTTC
CATRPAGGAYNEQFF
>TRBV29-1|TRBJ1-2|few|-
TGCAGCGCCCAGGACGACCAGAACTATGGCTACACCTTC
CSAQDDQNYGYTF
>TRBV6-2/TRBV6-3|TRBJ2-7|many|-
TGTGCCAGCAGTTACGGTACCCACGAGCAGTACTTC
CASSYGTHEQYF
>TRBV24-1|TRBJ2-6|many|-
TGTGCCACCAGTGCCCTAAGCCGCTCTGGGGCCAACGTCCTGACTTTC
CATSALSRSGANVLTF
>TRBV7-6|TRBJ2-3|-|TRBD2
TGTGCCAGCAGCTTAGGACCAATAGCGGGGGGACCAGATACGCAGTATTTT
CASSLGPIAGGPDTQYF
>TRBV20-1|TRBJ2-5|few|TRBD1
TGCAGTGCTGAACCATCGGGACAGGGCGAGACCCAGTACTTC
CSAEPSGQGETQYF
>TRBV7-9|TRBJ2-7|many|TRBD2
TGTGCCAGCAGCTCACTAGCGGGGGTTTCCGAGCAGTACTTC
CASSSLAGVSEQYF
>TRBV7-8|TRBJ2-5|-|-
TGTGCCAGCAGCTTAGGTCGGGGTAGGGGTGGAGAGACCCAGTACTTC
CASSLGRGRGGETQYF
>TRBV7-9|TRBJ2-1|many|-
TGTGCCAGCAGGCCCCCAGGGTTACTTTACAATGAGCAGTTCTTC
CASRPPGLLYNEQFF
>TRBV3-1|TRBJ2-1|-|TRBD2
TGTGCCAGCAGCCAAGCTCAGCGGGAGATATATGAGCAGTTCTTC
CASSQAQREIYEQFF
>TRBV7-2|TRBJ2-2|-|-
TGTGCCAGCAGCTTAGCGCATAACACCGGGGAGCTGTTTTTT
CASSLAHNTGELFF
>TRBV11-2|TRBJ1-1|few|-
TGTGCCAGCAGCGCAGGGGTGGACACTGAAGCTTTCTTT
CASSAGVDTEAFF
>TRBV20-1|TRBJ2-3|many|TRBD2
TGCAGTGCTGGCCCTAGCGGGAGAGAAGTTGATACGCAGTATTTT
CSAGPSGREVDTQYF
>TRBV4-3|TRBJ2-1|few|-
TGCGCCAGCAGCCAATTTGGGGCAGGGAGCATAATATCCTACAATGAGCAGTTCTTC
CASSQFGAGSIISYNEQFF
>TRBV30|TRBJ1-1|-|-
TGTGCCTGGACCCCCCGTCAACCAAACACTGAAGCTTTCTTT
CAWTPRQPNTEAFF
>TRBV6-2/TRBV6-3|TRBJ2-5|many|-
TGTGCCAGCACCCAAGGAGGAGAGACCCAGTACTTC
CASTQGGETQYF
>TRBV15|TRBJ2-1|-|-
TGTGCCACCAGCAGCACGACGGGAGTTAATTCTATTAAGTTCTACAATGAGCAGTTCTTC
CATSSTTGVNSIKFYNEQFF
>TRBV4-2|TRBJ2-7|-|TRBD2
TGTGCCAGCAGCCAAGGGGGACTAGTGCACGAGCAGTACTTC
CASSQGGLVHEQYF
>TRBV7-8|TRBJ2-7|-|TRBD1
TGTGCCAGCAGCCGAACCCCTGCCTACAGGGGATTCTCCTACGAGCAGTACTTC
CASSRTPAYRGFSYEQYF
>TRBV7-2|TRBJ2-7|-|TRBD2
TGTGCCAGCAGCTTATCGACTAGCGGGACCCCCCAGTACTTC
CASSLSTSGTPQYF
>TRBV7-8|TRBJ2-5|-|TRBD2
TGTGCCAGCAGCTTAGGAAGCGGGGGGCGGGAGACCCAGTACTTC
CASSLGSGGRETQYF
>TRBV20-1|TRBJ2-7|many|TRBD2
TGCAGTGCTAGAGATAGATCGGCTAGCGGAAGACTATACGAGCAGTACTTC
CSARDRSASGRLYEQYF
>TRBV24-1|TRBJ1-2|few|-
TGTGCCACCAGTGATTTGACCGGTAACTATGGCTACACCTTC
CATSDLTGNYGYTF
>TRBV5-1|TRBJ1-6|many|TRBD1
TGCGCCAGCAGCGCGACAGGGGAGAATTCACCCCTCCACTTT
CASSATGENSPLHF